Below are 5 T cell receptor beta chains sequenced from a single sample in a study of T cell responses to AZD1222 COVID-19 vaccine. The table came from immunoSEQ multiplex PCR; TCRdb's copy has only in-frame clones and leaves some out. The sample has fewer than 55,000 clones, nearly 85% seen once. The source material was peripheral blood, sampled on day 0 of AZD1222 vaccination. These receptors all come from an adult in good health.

The CDR3 bases are TGTGCCAGCAGCGCCGGGGGCAATTCACCCCTCCACTTT. Its translation: CASSAGGNSPLHF. The chain couples TRBV11-3 to TRBJ1-6; a possible D gene is TRBD1 (6 bases). This CDR3 region has 13 residues. Germline V gene sequence: CDR1 SGHNT, CDR2 YENEEA. V dropped 5 bases and J dropped 7 bases, with 9 bases sitting between them.

The CDR3 protein is CASSSLLGDEQFF. The CDR3 nucleotides are TGTGCCAGCAGCTCCCTATTGGGAGATGAGCAGTTCTTC. The chain is built from TRBV5-4 and TRBJ2-1; D might be TRBD2 (5 bases). Trimming took off 3 bases at V and 8 bases at J, with 12 bases between the two ends. Germline V gene sequence: CDR1 SGHNT, CDR2 YYREEE (reference sequence). The CDR3 consists of 13 residues.

The CDR3 spells CASSLELAGLYEQYF. CDR3 DNA: TGTGCCAGCAGCTTGGAGCTAGCGGGGTTATACGAGCAGTACTTC. J is TRBJ2-7 and V is TRBV5-5, with 9 bases aligning to TRBD2. Trimming cost V 0 bases and J 4 bases; bases outside gene matches: 5. Germline lookup yields CDR1 SGHKS and CDR2 YYEKEE (reference sequence). There are 15 residues in the CDR3.

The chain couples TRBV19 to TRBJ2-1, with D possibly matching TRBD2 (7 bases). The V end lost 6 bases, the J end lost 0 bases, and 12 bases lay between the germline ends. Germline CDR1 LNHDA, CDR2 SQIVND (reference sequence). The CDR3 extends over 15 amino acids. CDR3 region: CASRPAGASYNEQFF. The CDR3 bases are TGTGCCAGTAGGCCCGCGGGGGCCTCCTACAATGAGCAGTTCTTC.

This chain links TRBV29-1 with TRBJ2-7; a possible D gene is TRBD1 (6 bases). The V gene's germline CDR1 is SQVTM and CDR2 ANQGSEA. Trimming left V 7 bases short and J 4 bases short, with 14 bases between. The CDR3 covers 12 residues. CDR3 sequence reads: CSAAGTLYEQYF. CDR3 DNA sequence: TGCAGCGCCGCAGGGACACTTTACGAGCAGTACTTC.